A single sample is the source of the 23 T cell receptor beta chains below, sequenced in a study of blood T cell repertoires in COVID-19. This table comes from immunoSEQ multiplex PCR, and its TCRdb copy is limited to in-frame clones, with some not included. The table has approximately 240,000 clones, 65% to 85% seen once. The material sequenced was peripheral blood. All receptors come from a human donor in a cohort sampled during active COVID-19.

This chain joins TRBV28 and TRBJ2-5; TRBD2 matches at 12 bases. The CDR3 runs 17 residues. The germline gives CDR1 MDHEN, CDR2 SYDVKM. With 5 bases clipped from V and 4 bases from J, the junction kept 11 bases outside the gene matches. The CDR3 here is CASSPRTPGLAGETQYF. The CDR3 coding sequence is TGTGCCAGCAGTCCCCGAACCCCGGGACTAGCGGGAGAGACCCAGTACTTC.

In this sample, this clone turned up once. This sequence joins TRBV7-6 and TRBJ2-2, with D perhaps TRBD2 (7 bases). The CDR3 consists of 17 residues. The V end was cut by 6 bases, the J end by 4 bases, with 21 bases between. Germline-derived CDR1 and CDR2 are SGHVS and FNYEAQ. CDR3 sequence (DNA): TGTGCCAGCAGGCGCCCACCGGGGGGCTTGGGCACCGGGGAGCTGTTTTTT. As protein: CASRRPPGGLGTGELFF.

The genes are TRBV6-4 and TRBJ2-3, with TRBD2 matching over 8 bases. The trim removed 3 bases at V and 4 bases at J, leaving 6 bases unmatched. CDR1 is MRHNA and CDR2 is SNTAGT in the germline V gene. The CDR3 contains 15 residues. CDR3: CASSEGSGSADTQYF. The CDR3 DNA is TGTGCCAGCAGTGAGGGGAGCGGGAGTGCAGATACGCAGTATTTT.

The chain is built from TRBV28 and TRBJ2-5; D not certain. The CDR3 totals 13 residues. The germline V and J ends were trimmed by 2 bases and 2 bases, with 6 bases remaining between them. Germline V gene sequence: CDR1 MDHEN, CDR2 SYDVKM. In DNA, the CDR3 is TGTGCCAGCAGTTTAGTGGCTCAAGAGACCCAGTACTTC. It is translated as CASSLVAQETQYF.

The chain joins TRBV13 to TRBJ2-6, with 8 bases that match TRBD2. The CDR3 contains 18 residues. Trimming removed 0 bases from V and 0 bases from J; junction bases left unmatched: 4. Per the germline V gene, CDR1 is PRHDT and CDR2 is FYEKMQ (reference sequence). The CDR3 reads CASSLGLADFSGANVLTF. As DNA, the CDR3 is TGTGCCAGCAGCTTAGGACTAGCGGATTTCTCTGGGGCCAACGTCCTGACTTTC.

In its sample, this clone was seen a few times. V is TRBV5-1 and J is TRBJ2-5; 7 nucleotides match TRBD1. Germline V CDR1 and CDR2: SGHRS, YFSETQ. CDR3 size: 13 residues. Germline trimming cut 5 bases from V and 3 bases from J; bases unmatched to any gene: 4. In nucleotides, the CDR3 is TGCGCCAGCAGGGCCGGGACAGAAGAGACCCAGTACTTC. Protein product: CASRAGTEETQYF. The entire variable domain, with the rest obtained from reference TRBV5-1 and TRBJ2-5, is as follows: KAGVTQTPRYLIKTRGQQVTLSCSPISGHRSVSWYQQTPGQGLQFLFEYFSETQRNKGNFPGRFSGRQFSNSRSEMNVSTLELGDSALYLCASRAGTEETQYFGPGTRLLVL.

The chain has TRBV6-5 and TRBJ1-3, with a possible D match to TRBD1 (6 bases). This CDR3 comprises 15 residues. In germline, CDR1 is MNHEY, CDR2 SVGAGI. V gave up 0 bases and J gave up 0 bases, with 6 bases separating them. The CDR3 sequence: CASSYSDSSGNTIYF. Here the CDR3 DNA reads TGTGCCAGCAGTTACTCGGACAGCTCTGGAAACACCATATATTTT.

The J gene is TRBJ1-6, the V gene TRBV6-5; D call uncertain. Trimming took 3 bases from V and 7 from J, leaving 13 bases between them. This CDR3 spans 15 amino acids. Germline CDR1 is MNHEY and CDR2 is SVGAGI. As DNA, the CDR3 is TGTGCCAGCAGTTATAGAGACGGAGAAAATTCACCCCTCCACTTT. This encodes CASSYRDGENSPLHF.

The chain recombines TRBV6-2 or TRBV6-3 with TRBJ2-2; TRBD1 is a possible D gene (7 bases). This CDR3 is 18 amino acids long. Trimming pared 4 bases from V and 1 base from J, leaving 19 bases between. CDR1 is MNHEY and CDR2 is SVGEGT in the germline V gene. Here the CDR3 DNA reads TGTGCCAGCAGTTGGGGGGTATGGGGACAGATGAACACCGGGGAGCTGTTTTTT. It codes for CASSWGVWGQMNTGELFF.

The CDR3: CASSEGQGAGTDTQYF. The CDR3 DNA reads TGTGCCAGTAGTGAGGGACAGGGGGCAGGGACAGATACGCAGTATTTT. The V gene is TRBV19, the J gene TRBJ2-3; 12 bases match TRBD1. CDR1 is LNHDA and CDR2 is SQIVND in the germline V gene (reference sequence). After removal of 5 bases from V and 3 bases from J, the junction contained 6 bases not matched to a gene. The CDR3 length is 16 residues.

The V call is TRBV7-2, the J call TRBJ2-3, with TRBD2 as a possible D gene (6 bases). V was trimmed by 1 base and J by 2 bases, leaving 13 bases between them. CDR3 size: 16 residues. Germline V gene sequence: CDR1 SGHTA, CDR2 FQGNSA. The CDR3 loop is CASSLGGRGTTDTQYF. CDR3 nucleotides: TGTGCCAGCAGCTTAGGAGGGCGGGGTACCACAGATACGCAGTATTTT.

V and J are TRBV12-5 and TRBJ1-4; 12 bases fit TRBD1. The germline V gene has CDR1 LGHNT and CDR2 FRNRAP. The CDR3 runs 16 residues. Germline trimming cut 4 bases from V and 10 bases from J; bases unmatched to any gene: 10. The CDR3 loop reads CASGYRSGQGAGKLFF. The DNA of the CDR3 is TGTGCTAGTGGTTATAGGTCGGGACAGGGGGCTGGAAAACTGTTTTTT.

The chain links TRBV4-2 to TRBJ2-1, with 8 bases lining up with TRBD1. Germline CDR1 reads LGHNA; CDR2 reads YNFKEQ. CDR3 length: 16 residues. V was clipped by 3 bases and J by 1 base; unmatched bases: 5. DNA of the CDR3: TGTGCCAGCAGCCAGGAACAGGGGGATTCCTACAATGAGCAGTTCTTC. As protein: CASSQEQGDSYNEQFF.

CDR3 nucleotide sequence: TGTGCCAGCAGCCAATTCGCGACAGGATTCATAAGCAAGAAAATGAACACTGAAGCTTTCTTT. Amino acid sequence: CASSQFATGFISKKMNTEAFF. The chain carries TRBV16 and TRBJ1-1; a possible D gene is TRBD1 (6 bases). V lost 1 base and J lost 0, with 27 bases in between. CDR3 length: 21 residues. CDR1 and CDR2 from the germline V gene are KGHSY and FQNENV.

This chain connects TRBV5-4 to TRBJ1-2; 7 nucleotides agree with TRBD1. The CDR3 covers 15 residues. Germline-derived CDR1 and CDR2 are SGHNT and YYREEE (reference sequence). V gave up 3 bases and J gave up 8 bases; unmatched junction bases: 13. CDR3 nucleotides: TGTGCCAGCAGCTCATACAGGGGATTGGAGTGGGGCTACACCTTC. Translated, it gives CASSSYRGLEWGYTF. Together with reference TRBV5-4 and TRBJ1-2, the CDR3 gives the full variable domain: ETGVTQSPTHLIKTRGQQVTLRCSSQSGHNTVSWYQQALGQGPQFIFQYYREEENGRGNFPPRFSGLQFPNYSSELNVNALELDDSALYLCASSSYRGLEWGYTFGSGTRLTVV.

The rearrangement links TRBV27 to TRBJ1-4; no reliable D call. Germline V CDR1 and CDR2: MNHEY, SMNVEV (reference sequence). Trimming took off 3 bases at V and 4 bases at J, with 9 bases between the two ends. The CDR3 is made up of 14 amino acids. CDR3 in DNA: TGTGCCAGCAGTTTTGCAGGTTTTAATGAAAAACTGTTTTTT. Translated, it gives CASSFAGFNEKLFF.

The gene calls are TRBV28 and TRBJ2-7; 8 nucleotides line up with TRBD2. Germline loops: CDR1 MDHEN, CDR2 SYDVKM. V trimming: 3 bases; J trimming: 1 base; junction bases outside the gene matches: 8. This CDR3 contains 16 residues. DNA of the CDR3: TGTGCCAGCAGTTTCCCGAGCGGGGGCGCATCCTACGAGCAGTACTTC. Amino acid sequence: CASSFPSGGASYEQYF.

The chain joins TRBV11-2 to TRBJ2-2, with TRBD1 matching 8 bases. The CDR3 spans 16 residues. Germline V gene data show CDR1 as SGHAT and CDR2 as FQNNGV. Trimming at V came to 4 bases and at J to 5 bases, leaving 9 bases not matched to a gene. CDR3 in DNA: TGTGCCAGCAGCTCGAGGACAGGGCAAGCGACCGGGGAGCTGTTTTTT. The encoded protein is CASSSRTGQATGELFF. Combining the CDR3 with reference TRBV11-2 and TRBJ2-2 gives the whole variable domain EAGVAQSPRYKIIEKRQSVAFWCNPISGHATLYWYQQILGQGPKLLIQFQNNGVVDDSQLPKDRFSAERLKGVDSTLKIQPAKLEDSAVYLCASSSRTGQATGELFFGEGSRLTVL.

The chain links TRBV18 to TRBJ2-7; a weak D match, TRBD2 (5 bases). V lost 1 base, J lost 5 bases, and 21 bases lay in between. The CDR3 sequence is 17 residues long. Germline CDR1 KGHSH, CDR2 LQKENI. CDR3 loop: CASSPQMVGDNFHEQYF. CDR3 in DNA: TGTGCCAGCTCACCACAAATGGTCGGGGATAATTTCCACGAGCAGTACTTC.

The gene calls are TRBV5-4 and TRBJ2-2; 10 bases align to TRBD1. With 4 bases clipped from V and 3 bases from J, the junction kept 6 bases outside the gene matches. The CDR3 is 16 residues long. Germline values: CDR1 SGHNT, CDR2 YYREEE (reference sequence). The CDR3 here is CASSIDRGRYTGELFF. The DNA of the CDR3 is TGTGCCAGCAGCATTGACAGGGGGCGATACACCGGGGAGCTGTTTTTT.

This rearrangement joins TRBV7-2 to TRBJ2-1; 9 positions match TRBD2. The CDR3 spans 16 residues. The V segment lost 4 bases and the J segment 7 bases; nucleotides outside the gene matches: 11. CDR1 SGHTA and CDR2 FQGNSA come from the germline V gene. CDR3 coding DNA: TGTGCCAGCAGCTCGCGAGCTAGCGGGATTTTAAATGAGCAGTTCTTC. As protein: CASSSRASGILNEQFF.

The chain has TRBV20-1 and TRBJ2-5, with D perhaps TRBD1 (5 bases). The germline gives CDR1 DFQATT, CDR2 SNEGSKA (reference sequence). The CDR3 spans 11 residues. The CDR3 sequence is CSPRGQETQYF. For the CDR3, the DNA is TGCAGCCCTAGGGGCCAAGAGACCCAGTACTTC.

CDR3 protein: CASSPGQSYEQYF. CDR3 DNA: TGTGCCAGCAGCCCTGGACAGTCCTACGAGCAGTACTTC. J is TRBJ2-7 and V is TRBV28, with D possibly matching TRBD1 (6 bases). The germline CDR1 and CDR2 sequences are MDHEN and SYDVKM. This CDR3 is built from 13 residues. V lost 6 bases, J lost 1 base, and 10 bases lay in between.